This T cell receptor beta chain comes out of a study of T cell responses to AZD1222 COVID-19 vaccine. Concerning this clone itself: Antigen unknown.

Here immunoSEQ multiplex PCR was the method, and the copy in TCRdb shows in-frame clones only, minus some. In the table there are over 100,000 clones, roughly nine tenths of which are singletons. The germline CDR1 and CDR2 sequences are MNHEY and SVGAGI. V shed 8 bases and J shed 0 bases, with 10 bases lying between them. There are 13 residues in the CDR3. General study findings and limits: The reported proportion of spike-specific TCRs targeting unmutated variant regions was nearly half.

The clonotype originates from an adult who received the AZD1222 COVID-19 vaccine. This rearrangement joins TRBV6-5 to TRBJ1-1; no clear D gene. The sample here was peripheral blood, taken 28 days after the second AZD1222 dose. CDR3 nucleotides: TGTGCCAGCCGGAAAGATTTGAACACTGAAGCTTTCTTT. It yields the protein CASRKDLNTEAFF.